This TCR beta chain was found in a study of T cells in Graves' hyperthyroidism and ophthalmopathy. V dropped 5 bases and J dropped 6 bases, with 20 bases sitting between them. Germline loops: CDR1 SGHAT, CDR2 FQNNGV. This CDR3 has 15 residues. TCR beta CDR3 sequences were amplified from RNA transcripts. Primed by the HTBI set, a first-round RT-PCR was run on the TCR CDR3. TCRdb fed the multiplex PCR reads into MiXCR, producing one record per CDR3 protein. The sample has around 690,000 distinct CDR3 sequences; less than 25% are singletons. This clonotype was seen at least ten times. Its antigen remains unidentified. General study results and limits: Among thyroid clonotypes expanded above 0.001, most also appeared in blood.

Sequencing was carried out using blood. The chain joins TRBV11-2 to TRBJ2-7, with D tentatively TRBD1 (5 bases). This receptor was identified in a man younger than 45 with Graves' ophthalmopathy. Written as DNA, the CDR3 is TGTGCCAGCAGCCCGCGACAGTCTTCGATGTTCGAGCAGTACTTC. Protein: CASSPRQSSMFEQYF.